This T cell receptor (beta chain) was profiled in a study of CD8 T cells in ankylosing spondylitis (dated by TCRdb to about 2017). For the wider study: The study set out to find disease-linked TCR variants by profiling T cell receptor beta repertoires in ankylosing spondylitis patients and healthy donors. The full study cohort comprised about 24 ankylosing spondylitis patients and 85 to 120 healthy donors. Peripheral blood was sampled, and synovial fluid was also collected from ankylosing spondylitis patients.

Study-level results and caveats: Blood from ankylosing spondylitis patients appeared to be characterized by a TCR beta motif made up of several highly homologous amino acid variants. In peripheral blood, the disease-linked clones were found at relatively low frequencies and had a CD8+ phenotype. According to the report, matched synovial fluid samples from ankylosing spondylitis patients were significantly enriched for the disease-linked clones. Some of the motif variants had been reported before in the synovial fluid and blood of reactive arthritis patients, a finding that suggests common disease-initiation mechanisms.

A remark on this clonotype: Its antigen specificity is not known. Qualities for individual bases were not recorded, and no much larger clone is one base off.

The instrument was an Illumina HiSeq 2500. TCR beta libraries were prepared by quantitative 5'-RACE with molecular barcodes. The study's own analysis went as follows. Disease-linked TCR variants were identified with a new computational method built on a probabilistic model of VDJ rearrangement. TCRdb passed the public sequencing reads through fastp at Q25 and MiXCR, retaining productive beta sequences. Every CDR3 protein is listed once, alongside the most common genes and DNA of its rows. V and J calls and clone size were set by TCRdb, not the authors. Recorded for this sample are some 400,000 distinct CDR3 sequences; more than 20% of them occurred a single time. The biggest ten clones account for roughly 16% of the sample. V is reduced by 4 bases and J by 7 bases, leaving a spacing of 13 bases between them. CDR3 length: 13 amino acids, cysteine to phenylalanine. Just the 39-base CDR3 DNA is kept, in frame starting at base 1. Per the germline V gene, SQVTM is the CDR1 and ANQGSEA is the CDR2.

The receptor was derived from a male donor with ankylosing spondylitis. The sequence joins TRBV29-1 to TRBJ1-4, with TRBD1 perhaps the D gene, on 5 matching bases. The sequencing sample was made of blood, either unsorted or a sorted T cell fraction (not recorded which). The sequenced DNA is TGCAGCGTTGGACGGCAGGGAACTGAAAAACTGTTTTTT. It encodes CSVGRQGTEKLFF. The entire variable domain, with the stretches around the CDR3 drawn from the reference TRBV29-1 and TRBJ1-4 proteins, is SAVISQKPSRDICQRGTSLTIQCQVDSQVTMMFWYRQQPGQSLTLIATANQGSEATYESGFVIDKFPISRPNLTFSTLTVSNMSPEDSSIYLCSVGRQGTEKLFFGSGTQLSVL.